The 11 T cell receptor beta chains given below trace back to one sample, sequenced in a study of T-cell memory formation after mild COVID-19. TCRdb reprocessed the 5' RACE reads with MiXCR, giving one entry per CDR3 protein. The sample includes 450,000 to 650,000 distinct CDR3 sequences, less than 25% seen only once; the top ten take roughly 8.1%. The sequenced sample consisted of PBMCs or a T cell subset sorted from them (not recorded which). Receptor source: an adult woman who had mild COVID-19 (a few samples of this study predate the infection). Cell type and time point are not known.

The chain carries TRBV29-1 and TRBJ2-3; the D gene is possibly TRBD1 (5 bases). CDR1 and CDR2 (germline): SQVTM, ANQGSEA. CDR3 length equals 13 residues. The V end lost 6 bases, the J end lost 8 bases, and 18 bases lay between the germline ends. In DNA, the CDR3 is TGCAGCGTAGGGGCCTACCTCCCAGGTACGCAGTATTTT. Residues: CSVGAYLPGTQYF.

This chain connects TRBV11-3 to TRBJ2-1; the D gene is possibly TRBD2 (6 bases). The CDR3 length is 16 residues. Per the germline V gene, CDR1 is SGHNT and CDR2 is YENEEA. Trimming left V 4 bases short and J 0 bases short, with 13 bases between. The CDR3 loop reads CASSSTSGFSYNEQFF. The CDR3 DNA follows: TGTGCCAGCAGCTCCACCAGCGGGTTCTCCTACAATGAGCAGTTCTTC.

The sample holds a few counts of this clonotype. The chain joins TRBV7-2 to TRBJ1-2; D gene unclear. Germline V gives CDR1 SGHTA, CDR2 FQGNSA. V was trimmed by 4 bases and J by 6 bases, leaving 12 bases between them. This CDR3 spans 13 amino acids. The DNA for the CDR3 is TGTGCCAGCAGCTCGTCCAAGGACCATGGCTACACCTTC. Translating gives CASSSSKDHGYTF.

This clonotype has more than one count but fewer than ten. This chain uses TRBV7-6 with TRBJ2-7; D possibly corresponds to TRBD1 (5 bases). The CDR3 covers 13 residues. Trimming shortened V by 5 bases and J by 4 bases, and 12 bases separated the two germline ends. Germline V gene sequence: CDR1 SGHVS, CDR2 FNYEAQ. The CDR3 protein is CASSPTVGYEQYF. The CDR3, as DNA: TGTGCCAGCAGCCCGACAGTTGGGTACGAGCAGTACTTC.

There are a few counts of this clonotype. CDR3 sequence (DNA): TGTGCCAGCAGTGAAGTAATGGAATCCGAGCAGTACTTC. Translated: CASSEVMESEQYF. The V and J genes are TRBV6-1 and TRBJ2-7; no clear D gene. The CDR3 is made up of 13 amino acids. V was clipped by 1 base and J by 6 bases, with 10 bases between them. Germline V gives CDR1 MNHNS, CDR2 SASEGT.

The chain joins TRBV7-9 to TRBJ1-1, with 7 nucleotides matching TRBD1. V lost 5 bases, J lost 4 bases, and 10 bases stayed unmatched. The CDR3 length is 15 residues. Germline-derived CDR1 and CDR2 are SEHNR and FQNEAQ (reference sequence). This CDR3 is CASSPQGVVGTEAFF. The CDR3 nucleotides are TGTGCCAGCAGCCCGCAGGGGGTCGTGGGCACTGAAGCTTTCTTT.

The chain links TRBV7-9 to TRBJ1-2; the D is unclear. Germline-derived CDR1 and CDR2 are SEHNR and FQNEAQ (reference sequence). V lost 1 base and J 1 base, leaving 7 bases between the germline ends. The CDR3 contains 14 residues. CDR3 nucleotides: TGTGCCAGCAGCTTAGTGCAGGTTAACTATGGCTACACCTTC. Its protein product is CASSLVQVNYGYTF.

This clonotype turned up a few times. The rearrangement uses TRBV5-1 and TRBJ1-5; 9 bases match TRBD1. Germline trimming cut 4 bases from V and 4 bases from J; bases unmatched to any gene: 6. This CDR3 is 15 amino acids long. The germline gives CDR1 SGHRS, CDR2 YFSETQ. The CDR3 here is CASSAGQGPNQPQHF. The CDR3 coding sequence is TGCGCCAGCAGCGCCGGACAGGGGCCTAATCAGCCCCAGCATTTT.

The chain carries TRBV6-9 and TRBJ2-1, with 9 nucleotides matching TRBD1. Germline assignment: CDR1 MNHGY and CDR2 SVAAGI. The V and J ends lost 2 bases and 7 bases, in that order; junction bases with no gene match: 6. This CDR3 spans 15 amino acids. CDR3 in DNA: TGTGCCAGCAGTTATCTAACAGGGGGCAGAAATGAGCAGTTCTTC. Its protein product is CASSYLTGGRNEQFF.

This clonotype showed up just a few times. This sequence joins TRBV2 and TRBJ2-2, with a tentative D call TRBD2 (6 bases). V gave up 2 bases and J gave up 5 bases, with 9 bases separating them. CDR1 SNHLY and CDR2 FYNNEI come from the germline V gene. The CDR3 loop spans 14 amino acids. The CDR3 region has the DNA TGTGCCAGCAGTGAACAGGGAGGTACCGGGGAGCTGTTTTTT. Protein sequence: CASSEQGGTGELFF. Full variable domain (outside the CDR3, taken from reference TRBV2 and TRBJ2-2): EPEVTQTPSHQVTQMGQEVILRCVPISNHLYFYWYRQILGQKVEFLVSFYNNEISEKSEIFDDQFSVERPDGSNFTLKIRSTKLEDSAMYFCASSEQGGTGELFFGEGSRLTVL.

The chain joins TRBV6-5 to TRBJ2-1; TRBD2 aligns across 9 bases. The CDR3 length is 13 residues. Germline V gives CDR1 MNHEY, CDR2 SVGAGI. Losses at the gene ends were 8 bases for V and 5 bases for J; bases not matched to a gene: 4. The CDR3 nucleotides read TGTGCCAGCCAGACTAGCGGACACAATGAGCAGTTCTTC. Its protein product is CASQTSGHNEQFF.